This TCR beta chain was documented in a study of Ad26.COV2.S vaccination and SARS-CoV-2 variants. This clone was detected a few times. Its antigen is not identified. Treatment here: some 20 received Ad26.COV2.S at low or high dose, single or two shots; five or six received placebo; per-sample allocation not given. Collection of the samples took place on day 63 after the first injection of vaccine or placebo. An 18-55-year-old adult in Boston served as donor. The study used a vaccine consisting of an Ad26 vector that expressed Wuhan-strain SARS-CoV-2 spike. TCRdb's copy holds only in-frame clones and misses some; the assay was immunoSEQ multiplex PCR. The table shows about 400,000 clones, with roughly four fifths occurring only once. CDR3 size: 12 residues. V dropped 2 bases and J dropped 7 bases, with 8 bases sitting between them. Germline CDR1 is MNHEY and CDR2 is SVGAGI. Study-wide findings and caveats: After vaccination, reports described spike-specific CD8+ and CD4+ T cell responses as showing substantial breadth.

The sequence was obtained from a person between 18 and 65 years old who received the Ad26.COV2.S COVID-19 vaccine or a placebo. Material: peripheral blood, obtained in a trial of Ad26.COV2.S vaccine versus placebo. The rearrangement joins TRBV6-5 to TRBJ1-1; perhaps TRBD1 as D (5 bases). The CDR3 sequence is CASSYPGREAFF. The CDR3 DNA sequence: TGTGCCAGCAGTTACCCGGGGCGTGAAGCTTTCTTT.